Given below is one T cell receptor (beta chain) in context. The antigen remains unidentified. Germline-derived CDR1 and CDR2 are SGHNT and YENEEA. Between the trimmed V and J ends, which lost 5 bases and 5 bases, there was a span of 12 bases. The CDR3 contains 14 residues. The data originate from a study of CD4+ T cells in melanoma. Clones were read by immunoSEQ multiplex PCR, and TCRdb kept only the in-frame ones, dropping some. Among more than 8,500 clones listed, roughly two thirds were seen once. Study-level points and caveats: Diverse differentiation states were reported for melanoma neoantigen-specific CD4+ T cells.

Sequencing used peripheral blood. The TCR originated in a human donor with melanoma. The V gene is TRBV11-3, the J gene TRBJ2-2; D possibly matches TRBD1 or TRBD2 (5 bases each). DNA for the CDR3: TGTGCCAGCAGCGTTCGGGGACGGACCGGGGAGCTGTTTTTT. Translated, it gives CASSVRGRTGELFF.